Below, 9 T cell receptor beta chains from the same sample are listed, as sequenced in a study of blood T cell repertoires in COVID-19. This table comes from immunoSEQ multiplex PCR, and its TCRdb copy is limited to in-frame clones, with some not included. Here the sample spans roughly 190,000 clones, about 87% being singletons. Sequenced input: peripheral blood. The receptors shown here come from a man aged 18 to 35 with active or convalescent COVID-19.

The chain links TRBV24-1 to TRBJ1-5, with 8 bases matching TRBD1. J gave up 0 bases and V 2 bases, and 5 bases lay outside the gene matches. Germline CDR1 KGHDR, CDR2 SFDVKD. The CDR3 length is 17 residues. The CDR3 DNA sequence: TGTGCCACCAGTGATTCATCAGGGGGCCTTAGCAATCAGCCCCAGCATTTT. It translates to CATSDSSGGLSNQPQHF.

The chain employs TRBV6-4 and TRBJ2-7, with TRBD2 matching over 11 bases. The CDR3 extends over 21 amino acids. From germline, CDR1 is MRHNA and CDR2 SNTAGT. The V segment lost 0 bases and the J segment 2 bases; nucleotides outside the gene matches: 18. CDR3 in amino acids: CASSDSYSYSGRARIAYEQYF. For the CDR3, the DNA is TGTGCCAGCAGTGACTCGTACTCCTATAGCGGGAGGGCCAGAATTGCCTACGAGCAGTACTTC.

V usage is TRBV9 and J usage is TRBJ2-5; TRBD2 matches at 11 bases. The germline V gene has CDR1 SGDLS and CDR2 YYNGEE. The CDR3 has 15 residues. J was trimmed by 5 bases and V by 0 bases; bases with no gene match: 3. As DNA, the CDR3 is TGTGCCAGCAGCGTAGGACTAGCGGGAATCGAGACCCAGTACTTC. Translation: CASSVGLAGIETQYF.

A remark on this clone: One end of the junction fails to match germline, which may point to a read error. V is TRBV7-2 and J is TRBJ2-3, with 11 bases lining up with TRBD2. The germline gives CDR1 SGHTA, CDR2 FQGNSA. The CDR3 contains 15 residues. The CDR3 DNA sequence: TGTGCCAGCAGCGTAGCGGGGGGGCGGACAGATACGCAGTATTTT. Translated: CASSVAGGRTDTQYF.

The chain couples TRBV21-1 to TRBJ1-1; the table's TRBD1 call for D was not verified on the DNA. TRBV21-1 is shown as a pseudogene. The CDR3 is 16 residues long. The CDR3 spells CASSRFVGFMNTEAFF. The DNA for the CDR3 is TGTGCCAGCAGCAGGTTTGTGGGCTTCATGAACACTGAAGCTTTCTTT.

The rearrangement uses TRBV6-5 and TRBJ2-7; D ambiguous. Germline V gene sequence: CDR1 MNHEY, CDR2 SVGAGI. Trimming took off 3 bases at V and 3 bases at J, with 18 bases between the two ends. The CDR3 loop spans 16 amino acids. The CDR3, as DNA: TGTGCCAGCAGTTATCTCATCCCTCCCCCCTACTACGAGCAGTACTTC. It yields the protein CASSYLIPPPYYEQYF.

V gene TRBV7-2 combines with J gene TRBJ2-1, with D unclear. The CDR3 consists of 13 residues. V was shortened by 1 base and J by 6 bases, with 7 bases between the two germline ends. CDR1 is SGHTA, CDR2 FQGNSA, per germline. The CDR3 DNA follows: TGTGCCAGCAGCTTAGGGTTAGCCAATGAGCAGTTCTTC. This encodes CASSLGLANEQFF.

The rearrangement uses TRBV7-6 and TRBJ1-2, with D tentatively TRBD1 (5 bases). V was clipped by 5 bases and J by 8 bases, with 9 bases between them. CDR3 size: 11 residues. Germline-derived CDR1 and CDR2 are SGHVS and FNYEAQ. The CDR3 region is CASSPGDGYTF. CDR3 bases: TGTGCCAGCAGCCCGGGGGACGGCTACACCTTC.

As DNA, the CDR3 is TGTGCCAGCAGCGTAGATGGGGGGACCTTTCAATATTTT. Protein sequence: CASSVDGGTFQYF. The rearrangement joins TRBV9 to TRBJ2-3; a possible D gene is TRBD2 (6 bases). Trimming pared 0 bases from V and 15 bases from J, leaving 17 bases between. The germline V gene has CDR1 SGDLS and CDR2 YYNGEE. The CDR3 has 13 amino acids.